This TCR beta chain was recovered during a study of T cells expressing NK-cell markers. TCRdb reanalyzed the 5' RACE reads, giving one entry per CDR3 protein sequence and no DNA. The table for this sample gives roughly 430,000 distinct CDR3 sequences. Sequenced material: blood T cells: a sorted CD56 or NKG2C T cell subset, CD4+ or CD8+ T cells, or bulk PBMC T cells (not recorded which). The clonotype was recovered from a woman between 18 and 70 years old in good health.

The CDR3: CASSPPGLVDTGELFF. The chain has TRBV18 and TRBJ2-2; TCRdb's D call of TRBD2 is untestable without DNA. The CDR3 extends over 16 amino acids. Germline V gene sequence: CDR1 KGHSH, CDR2 LQKENI. Supplemented by reference TRBV18 and TRBJ2-2, the full variable domain reads NAGVMQNPRHLVRRRGQEARLRCSPMKGHSHVYWYRQLPEEGLKFMVYLQKENIIDESGMPKERFSAEFPKEGPSILRIQQVVRGDSAAYFCASSPPGLVDTGELFFGEGSRLTVL.